Listed below are T cell receptor beta chains from one sample, sequenced in a study of graft-versus-host responses after intestinal transplantation. Clones were read by immunoSEQ multiplex PCR, and TCRdb kept only the in-frame ones, dropping some. The sample carries roughly 92,000 clones, about nine tenths recorded once. These TCRs are of unknown antigen specificity. Here the sequenced sample was unstimulated CD4+ T cells sorted from spleen or lymph node cells, taken before transplant. Every receptor here comes from a human donor who was the organ donor for an intestinal transplant. Each CDR3 is given with its conserved first and last residue. Each record gives: V gene, D gene, J gene, clone size, CDR3 protein, CDR3 DNA. The D gene is left open where the match is weak. Size is stated for part of the rows, as once, few or many counts, or as a class when the clone is expanded.

>TRBV23-1|TRBD2|TRBJ2-1|-
CASSQSVPGLAGRYEQFF
TGCGCCAGCAGTCAATCTGTGCCGGGACTAGCGGGACGGTATGAGCAGTTCTTC
>TRBV7-9|-|TRBJ2-3|-
CASSSVSDTQYF
TGTGCCAGCAGCTCCGTGTCAGATACGCAGTATTTT
>TRBV2|-|TRBJ1-5|few
CASSEGQLSNQPQHF
TGTGCCAGCAGTGAGGGGCAGCTTAGCAATCAGCCCCAGCATTTT
>TRBV7-2|-|TRBJ2-1|-
CASSPLRTFYNEQFF
TGTGCCAGCAGCCCACTCAGGACATTTTACAATGAGCAGTTCTTC
>TRBV6-1|-|TRBJ1-5|-
CASHGAPNQPQHF
TGTGCCAGCCACGGTGCACCCAATCAGCCCCAGCATTTT
>TRBV7-7|TRBD2|TRBJ2-1|-
CASSLGAGGFEQFF
TGTGCTAGCAGCTTAGGGGCGGGAGGATTTGAGCAGTTCTTC
>TRBV4-1|TRBD2|TRBJ2-1|-
CASSQRGGTSGAFNEQFF
TGCGCCAGCAGCCAGAGAGGCGGGACTAGCGGGGCCTTCAATGAGCAGTTCTTC
>TRBV4-2|TRBD2|TRBJ2-3|-
CASSSIGVGGPADTQYF
TGTGCCAGCAGCTCGATCGGGGTGGGAGGGCCAGCAGATACGCAGTATTTT
>TRBV25-1|-|TRBJ1-2|few
CASSEALDSYGYTF
TGTGCCAGCAGTGAAGCATTGGACAGCTATGGCTACACCTTC
>TRBV11-3|TRBD2|TRBJ2-2|-
CASSPQPSGTGELFF
TGTGCCAGCAGCCCGCAGCCTAGCGGGACCGGGGAGCTGTTTTTT
>TRBV29-1|-|TRBJ2-7|many
CSAEGSYEQYF
TGCAGCGCTGAGGGGAGCTACGAGCAGTACTTC
>TRBV30|-|TRBJ2-5|once
CAWGLTQETQYF
TGTGCCTGGGGACTTACCCAAGAGACCCAGTACTTC
>TRBV19|-|TRBJ1-1|-
CASSAPGKAFF
TGTGCCAGTAGTGCACCAGGGAAAGCTTTCTTT
>TRBV27|TRBD1|TRBJ1-1|-
CASSSRTGYDSEAFF
TGTGCCAGCAGTTCGAGGACAGGGTATGACTCTGAAGCTTTCTTT
>TRBV14|-|TRBJ2-3|-
CASSPSPDTQYF
TGTGCCAGCAGCCCTTCCCCAGATACGCAGTATTTT